This T cell receptor (beta chain) appears in the sequencing data of a study of low-dose radiotherapy and immunotherapy resistance in tumors. Study summary: Cohort 1 received 0.5 Gy per fraction every 2 weeks, totaling 6.5 Gy.

Alpha- and beta-chain coverage of first-strand cDNA came from TRAV- and TRBV-specific primers. PCR amplification of the TCRs was performed with Phusion for 20 PCR cycles, and it relied on a constant-region primer together with a V-primer adapter. The mRNA that was isolated underwent amplification by in vitro transcription. TCRdb processed the reads anew with MiXCR; each CDR3 protein has one entry. Of about 10,000 distinct CDR3 sequences in the sample, 65% were seen once. Nivolumab, ipilimumab, aspirin, low-dose cyclophosphamide and low-dose radiotherapy were given to donors. Inclusion covered patients whose advanced solid tumors lacked tumor-infiltrating lymphocytes. This receptor was taken from a human donor with advanced metastatic prostate, ovarian, gallbladder or colorectal cancer (not recorded which). This table probably holds off-target reads from a library built for another chain.

CDR3 loop: CASSLGAGQLHF. In DNA, the CDR3 is TGTGCCAGCAGCTTAGGGGCGGGACAGCTCCACTTT. The rearrangement uses TRBV7-9 and TRBJ1-6, with 7 bases fitting TRBD1. The length of the CDR3 is 12 residues. The V gene's germline CDR1 is SEHNR and CDR2 FQNEAQ (reference sequence). V was pared by 1 base and J by 16 bases, with 4 bases of the junction left unmatched.